These T cell receptor beta chains were read from a single sample in a study of response to subunit inactivated influenza vaccine. TCRdb re-called the RT-PCR reads with MiXCR, one entry per CDR3 protein. There are about 700,000 distinct CDR3 sequences in the sample; roughly 15% occur only once, and roughly 7.2% lies in the top ten. The material was PBMCs from blood, obtained 14 to 15 days before vaccination. The receptors shown here come from a man aged 45-60 years who received an inactivated influenza vaccine. The CDR3 runs from the conserved cysteine through the conserved F or W. D genes are given only for firm matches. A clone size is listed for some rows: how often the clone was seen (once, few, many), or a class if it is expanded.

CDR3,DNA,D,J,V,size
CASSVGRGRGGELFF,TGTGCCAGCAGCGTAGGACGGGGGCGAGGCGGGGAGCTGTTTTTT,.,TRBJ2-2,TRBV9,few
CASSLGGAIAQETQYF,TGTGCCAGCAGTTTAGGTGGGGCTATCGCTCAAGAGACCCAGTACTTC,.,TRBJ2-5,TRBV28,many
CASRLDRERTEAFF,TGTGCCAGTAGACTGGACAGGGAAAGGACTGAAGCTTTCTTT,TRBD1,TRBJ1-1,TRBV19,few
CASSGARVAHTGELFF,TGTGCCAGCAGTGGGGCCAGGGTGGCCCACACCGGGGAGCTGTTTTTT,.,TRBJ2-2,TRBV6-1,.
CASSLSGQTNTEAFF,TGCGCCAGCAGCCTCTCCGGACAGACGAACACTGAAGCTTTCTTT,.,TRBJ1-1,TRBV5-1,few
CASKRDRGLEPQHF,TGTGCCAGCAAAAGGGACAGGGGGCTGGAGCCCCAGCATTTT,TRBD1,TRBJ1-5,TRBV6-1,few
CASSFELAGSNYVYF,TGTGCCAGCAGCTTCGAACTAGCGGGGTCCAACTATGTGTACTTC,TRBD2,TRBJ2-5,TRBV7-2,.
CASSRTGEFTSSPLHF,TGTGCCAGCAGTCGGACAGGGGAATTCACTAGTTCACCCCTCCACTTT,TRBD1,TRBJ1-6,TRBV6-1,few
CASSVLDREGNTIYF,TGTGCCAGCAGTGTATTGGACAGGGAAGGAAACACCATATATTTT,TRBD1,TRBJ1-3,TRBV6-1,few
CAITTGASSYEQYF,TGTGCCATCACAACAGGGGCAAGCTCCTACGAGCAGTACTTC,TRBD1,TRBJ2-7,TRBV2,.
CASSLSPGGHQPQHF,TGCGCCAGCAGCTTGTCCCCGGGCGGGCATCAGCCCCAGCATTTT,.,TRBJ1-5,TRBV5-1,.
CSAETQYF,TGCAGTGCGGAGACCCAGTACTTC,.,TRBJ2-5,TRBV29-1,few
CASRASAYNEQFF,TGTGCCAGCCGGGCTAGCGCCTACAATGAGCAGTTCTTC,.,TRBJ2-1,TRBV27,.